This T cell receptor (beta chain) was profiled in a study of identical twins. CDR1 and CDR2 (germline): DFQATT, SNEGSKA (reference sequence). With 6 bases clipped from V and 2 bases from J, the junction kept 7 bases outside the gene matches. This CDR3 is built from 15 residues. Template switching supplied a universal primer site; unique molecular identifiers were carried on the cDNA. One entry per CDR3 protein results from TCRdb running MiXCR on the 5' RACE reads. The profile shows fewer than 800,000 distinct CDR3 sequences, 7% to 7.5% of them singletons. Each donor was a healthy Caucasian. Study-wide points: Without tracking the same donors, conclusions rested on cross-sectional statistical analysis. Whereas memory repertoires showed no such difference, abundant cord blood beta clonotypes carried fewer insertions.

This clonotype was counted at least ten times. Its specificity is not known. The same specimen was also included in a second study, on yellow fever vaccine responses in identical twins.

Sequenced sample: PBMCs. The source of this sequence is a woman in her late teens or twenties in good health. The J gene is TRBJ2-3, the V gene TRBV20-1, with TRBD2 matching over 11 bases. CDR3 coding DNA: TGCAGTGCCACGACTAGCGGGGAATACACAGATACGCAGTATTTT. It translates to CSATTSGEYTDTQYF.